These 8 T cell receptor beta chains originate from one sample sequenced in a study of radiation and T cells in renal cell carcinoma. Repertoires were generated with immunoSEQ multiplex PCR, while TCRdb's copy carries only in-frame clones and drops some. The sample holds around 100,000 clones; 65% to 90% are singletons and the top ten take under 8.5%. Time point described: blood 4 weeks post-SBRT, at nephrectomy. As for treatment: 15 Gy SBRT to primary tumor, nephrectomy 4 weeks later. The starting material was blood, obtained from a patient whose treatment included radiotherapy and nephrectomy. The receptors originated from a man in his sixties with renal cell carcinoma.

Comment on this clone: One junction end does not reproduce the germline sequence, and a read error may be involved. In nucleotides, the CDR3 is TGTGCCAGCAGGAGGGGTGAGGGCCTTATTGCATTC. Translating gives CASRRGEGLIAF. The V and J genes are TRBV6-5 and TRBJ2-7; either TRBD1 or TRBD2 may supply D (5 bases each). CDR1 MNHEY and CDR2 SVGAGI come from the germline V gene. CDR3 length: 12 amino acids.

The V call is TRBV6-6, the J call TRBJ1-4; no reliable D call. Germline V CDR1 and CDR2: MNHNY, SVGAGI (reference sequence). The CDR3 contains 14 residues. V was clipped by 2 bases and J by 4 bases, with 8 bases between them. The CDR3 spells CASSYGGLNEKLFF. The CDR3 DNA follows: TGTGCCAGCAGTTACGGAGGGCTTAATGAAAAACTGTTTTTT.

J is TRBJ2-7 and V is TRBV11-2; D call uncertain. V was cut by 5 bases and J by 0 bases, with 14 bases left in between. The CDR3 contains 15 residues. The germline CDR1 and CDR2 sequences are SGHAT and FQNNGV. The DNA for the CDR3 is TGTGCCAGCAGCCCCCGGACGGCTGTCTCCTACGAGCAGTACTTC. Translated, it gives CASSPRTAVSYEQYF. The whole variable domain, filled in from reference TRBV11-2 and TRBJ2-7, reads EAGVAQSPRYKIIEKRQSVAFWCNPISGHATLYWYQQILGQGPKLLIQFQNNGVVDDSQLPKDRFSAERLKGVDSTLKIQPAKLEDSAVYLCASSPRTAVSYEQYFGPGTRLTVT.

This rearrangement joins TRBV27 to TRBJ1-1, with D unresolved. This CDR3 region has 17 residues. V dropped 3 bases and J dropped 0 bases, with 17 bases sitting between them. The germline gives CDR1 MNHEY, CDR2 SMNVEV (reference sequence). The CDR3 region has the DNA TGTGCCAGCAGTTTCGCCCCCCCCGACACGATGAACACTGAAGCTTTCTTT. Its protein product is CASSFAPPDTMNTEAFF.

The chain uses TRBV5-1 and TRBJ2-2; no definite D call. The CDR3 extends over 14 amino acids. V was pared by 0 bases and J by 3 bases, with 6 bases between. The germline CDR1 and CDR2 sequences are SGHRS and YFSETQ. CDR3 nucleotide sequence: TGCGCCAGCAGCTTGGTTCCAGACACCGGGGAGCTGTTTTTT. This translates into CASSLVPDTGELFF.

In DNA, the CDR3 is TGCGCCAGCAGCTTCCACTCTGGCAGTCCCTCCTCCTACGAGCAGTACTTC. It codes for CASSFHSGSPSSYEQYF. The chain uses TRBV5-1 and TRBJ2-7; no firm D call. Germline V lookup: CDR1 SGHRS, CDR2 YFSETQ. V dropped 2 bases and J dropped 0 bases, with 18 bases sitting between them. The CDR3 has 17 amino acids. Drawing the rest from reference TRBV5-1 and TRBJ2-7, the complete variable domain is KAGVTQTPRYLIKTRGQQVTLSCSPISGHRSVSWYQQTPGQGLQFLFEYFSETQRNKGNFPGRFSGRQFSNSRSEMNVSTLELGDSALYLCASSFHSGSPSSYEQYFGPGTRLTVT.

This clone was detected only a few times. The chain links TRBV29-1 to TRBJ2-5; the D gene could be TRBD1 or TRBD2 (7 bases each). The CDR3 spans 13 residues. Germline V gene sequence: CDR1 SQVTM, CDR2 ANQGSEA. The CDR3 DNA sequence: TGCAGTGCCTTGGTACAGGGGAGGGGGACCCAGTACTTC. Amino acids: CSALVQGRGTQYF.

The chain recombines TRBV6-5 with TRBJ2-7, with 12 nucleotides matching TRBD2. V trimming: 2 bases; J trimming: 1 base; junction bases outside the gene matches: 0. CDR1 and CDR2 (germline): MNHEY, SVGAGI. The CDR3 extends over 15 amino acids. This CDR3 is CASSYGTSGSYEQYF. As DNA, the CDR3 is TGTGCCAGCAGTTACGGGACTAGCGGGTCCTACGAGCAGTACTTC.